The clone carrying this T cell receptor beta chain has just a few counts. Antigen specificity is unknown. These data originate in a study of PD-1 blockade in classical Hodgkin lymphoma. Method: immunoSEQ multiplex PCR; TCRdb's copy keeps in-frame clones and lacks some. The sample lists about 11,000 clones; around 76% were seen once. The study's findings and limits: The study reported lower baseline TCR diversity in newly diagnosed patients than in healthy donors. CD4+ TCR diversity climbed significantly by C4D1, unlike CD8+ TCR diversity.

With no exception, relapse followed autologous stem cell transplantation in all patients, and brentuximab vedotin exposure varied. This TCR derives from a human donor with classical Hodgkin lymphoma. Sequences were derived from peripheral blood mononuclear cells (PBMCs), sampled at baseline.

In DNA, the CDR3 is TGCGCCAGCAGCCAAACGGACAGAGCCTACGAGCAGTACTTC. Its translation: CASSQTDRAYEQYF. The V gene is TRBV4-1, the J gene TRBJ2-7, with a possible D match to TRBD1 (6 bases). V was pared by 2 bases and J by 2 bases, with 10 bases between. The germline V gene encodes CDR1 MGHRA and CDR2 YSYEKL. The CDR3 totals 14 residues.